Listed below are T cell receptor beta chains from one sample, sequenced in a study of T-cell reconstitution after alpha-beta-depleted transplantation in children. TCRdb independently ran MiXCR on the PCR reads; one entry per CDR3 protein. The data hold over 400,000 distinct CDR3 sequences, with around two fifths observed a single time. Material: PBMCs, obtained before TCRalphabeta/CD19-depleted stem cell transplant. The receptors come from a girl aged 2 to 10 with aplastic anemia, due to receive a stem cell transplant. The CDR3 runs from the conserved cysteine through the conserved F or W. A D gene is named only where the DNA matches it firmly. Size is stated for part of the rows, as once, few or many counts, or as a class when the clone is expanded.

V gene,clone size,J gene,D gene,CDR3 DNA,CDR3 protein
TRBV19,NA,TRBJ1-1,TRBD1,TGTGCCAGTAGTAGCTGGCGGGACAGGGGACGTAACACTGAAGCTTTCTTT,CASSSWRDRGRNTEAFF
TRBV9,few,TRBJ2-2,NA,TGTGCCAGCAGCGTTTTGACTGCAGGGGGGGAGCTGTTTTTT,CASSVLTAGGELFF
TRBV10-3,once,TRBJ2-3,NA,TGTGCCATCATGAAAACCGCGGGGCCCACAGATACGCAGTATTTT,CAIMKTAGPTDTQYF
TRBV4-2,few,TRBJ1-1,NA,TGTGCCAGCAGGTTGGGACCTCTGAACACTGAAGCTTTCTTT,CASRLGPLNTEAFF
TRBV7-2,few,TRBJ2-7,NA,TGTGCCAGCAGCTTTGGCAGGGGTGGAACATTTGGCTACGAGCAGTACTTC,CASSFGRGGTFGYEQYF
TRBV10-3,NA,TRBJ1-2,TRBD1,TGTGCCATCAGTGATAATGGGTACAGGGGGCCCAACACCTTC,CAISDNGYRGPNTF
TRBV20-1,few,TRBJ2-2,TRBD2,TGCAGTGCTAGCGGGGGGGCCCATGTCGGGGAGCTGTTTTTT,CSASGGAHVGELFF
TRBV12-3/TRBV12-4,once,TRBJ2-5,NA,TGTGCCAGCAGTTCCCCGGGTTCTCGGGGAGAGACCCAGTACTTC,CASSSPGSRGETQYF
TRBV10-3,NA,TRBJ2-7,TRBD1,TGTGCCATCAGTGACGGGACAGTCTCCTACGAGCAGTACTTC,CAISDGTVSYEQYF
TRBV7-2,many,TRBJ2-1,NA,TGTGCCAGCAGCGGCAACAGGGGGAGGGGCAATGAGCAGTTCTTC,CASSGNRGRGNEQFF
TRBV29-1,few,TRBJ2-5,NA,TGCAGTGTCATACAGGGTTCAGAGACCCAGTACTTC,CSVIQGSETQYF
TRBV20-1,NA,TRBJ2-5,NA,TGCAGTGCTCAACGGGTCCCGGGACTGCAAGAGACCCAGTACTTC,CSAQRVPGLQETQYF
TRBV28,NA,TRBJ2-2,NA,TGTGCCAGCACCCGGGGGAGCCTAGGGGGCACCGGGGAGCTGTTTTTT,CASTRGSLGGTGELFF
TRBV18,NA,TRBJ1-5,NA,TGTGCCAGCTCACCAGGGCTGGCCCAGAAGCCCCAGCATTTT,CASSPGLAQKPQHF